The 21 T cell receptor beta chains reported below all come from one sample, sequenced in a study of blood T cells in healthy people across ages. PCR was performed a second time for 7 to 11 cycles using a sample-barcoded 5' primer and a J-beta primer mix. TCRdb analysed the 5' RACE reads with MiXCR anew, one entry per CDR3 protein. Of 600,000 to 800,000 distinct CDR3 sequences in the sample, under 25% were seen once. The sample was blood. The source of these receptors is a man between 65 and 85 years old in good health.

This chain links TRBV6-2 or TRBV6-3 with TRBJ2-1; D remains ambiguous. CDR3 length equals 11 residues. Germline CDR1 MNHEY, CDR2 SVGEGT. V lost 6 bases and J 13 bases, leaving 13 bases between the germline ends. CDR3: CASSRTKPQFF. CDR3 coding DNA: TGTGCCAGCAGCCGCACCAAACCTCAGTTCTTC.

V usage is TRBV5-1 and J usage is TRBJ2-5, with D perhaps being TRBD1 or TRBD2 (6 bases each). V lost 3 bases to trimming and J lost 1 base, with 13 bases between them. The CDR3 consists of 15 residues. The germline V gene has CDR1 SGHRS and CDR2 YFSETQ. In nucleotides, the CDR3 is TGCGCCAGCAGCTCACAGGGACTGCCCCAAGAGACCCAGTACTTC. Translation: CASSSQGLPQETQYF.

This clonotype was observed many times. This chain uses TRBV29-1 with TRBJ2-2; the match to TRBD1 covers 7 bases. The germline gives CDR1 SQVTM, CDR2 ANQGSEA. This CDR3 is 13 amino acids long. V was clipped by 3 bases and J by 3 bases; unmatched bases: 1. CDR3 amino acids: CSVEGQYTGELFF. The CDR3 DNA is TGCAGCGTTGAGGGACAGTACACCGGGGAGCTGTTTTTT.

V gene TRBV5-1 combines with J gene TRBJ2-5; 11 bases line up with TRBD2. The J call is uncertain, as TRBJ2-1 better fits the DNA end. This CDR3 is 15 amino acids long. Germline CDR1 reads SGHRS; CDR2 reads YFSETQ. This CDR3 reads CASSLVTSGTYEQFF. The CDR3 DNA is TGCGCCAGCAGCTTGGTGACTAGCGGGACCTATGAGCAGTTCTTC.

This chain links TRBV20-1 with TRBJ2-3; 9 bases fit TRBD1. From germline, CDR1 is DFQATT and CDR2 SNEGSKA (reference sequence). The ends lost 0 bases at V and 1 base at J; junction bases unmatched: 8. The CDR3 spans 17 residues. The DNA for the CDR3 is TGCAGTGCTAGAGATCCTAGGACAGGGGAGGGCACAGATACGCAGTATTTT. Translation: CSARDPRTGEGTDTQYF.

The chain employs TRBV29-1 and TRBJ2-1, with 8 bases matching TRBD1. The CDR3 is 10 amino acids. J gave up 13 bases and V 6 bases, and 5 bases lay outside the gene matches. CDR1 and CDR2 from the germline V gene are SQVTM and ANQGSEA. The CDR3 spells CSVIGTGQFF. The CDR3 region has the DNA TGCAGCGTCATCGGGACAGGACAGTTCTTC.

V gene TRBV6-1 combines with J gene TRBJ1-2; D is possibly TRBD1 (5 bases). Germline lookup yields CDR1 MNHNS and CDR2 SASEGT. CDR3 size: 10 residues. V lost 4 bases and J lost 9, with 6 bases in between. The CDR3 region is CASSGQRYTF. As DNA, the CDR3 is TGTGCCAGCAGTGGACAGCGCTACACCTTC.

The table lists this clonotype with a few counts. The genes are TRBV7-2 and TRBJ1-1; 8 bases map to TRBD1. V lost 5 bases and J lost 6; bases outside the gene matches: 11. Germline assignment: CDR1 SGHTA and CDR2 FQGNSA. The CDR3 runs to 15 residues. As DNA, the CDR3 is TGTGCCAGCAGCATCGACAGGGGCAAAACATCTGAAGCTTTCTTT. Its protein is CASSIDRGKTSEAFF. Based on the CDR3 plus reference TRBV7-2 and TRBJ1-1, the full variable domain is GAGVSQSPSNKVTEKGKDVELRCDPISGHTALYWYRQSLGQGLEFLIYFQGNSAPDKSGLPSDRFSAERTGGSVSTLTIQRTQQEDSAVYLCASSIDRGKTSEAFFGQGTRLTVV.

This clonotype was seen only a few times. Here the CDR3 reads CASMDPQRWLTDTQYF. The CDR3 bases are TGTGCCAGCATGGACCCCCAGCGCTGGTTGACAGATACGCAGTATTTT. The chain recombines TRBV28 with TRBJ2-3; D gene ambiguous. From germline, CDR1 is MDHEN and CDR2 SYDVKM. With 7 bases removed from V and 3 bases from J, the gap between germline ends came to 20 bases. This CDR3 is 16 amino acids long.

This clonotype was detected many times. The chain recombines TRBV3-1 with TRBJ2-7; a possible D gene is TRBD2 (6 bases). The CDR3 runs 14 residues. CDR1 and CDR2 from the germline V gene are LGHDT and YNNKEL (reference sequence). V shed 5 bases and J shed 0 bases, with 11 bases lying between them. The CDR3 here is CASSFRLDSYEQYF. Here the CDR3 DNA reads TGTGCCAGCAGCTTCCGACTAGACTCCTACGAGCAGTACTTC.

There are many counts of this clonotype. The chain links TRBV20-1 to TRBJ2-1; tentative D call: TRBD2 (5 bases). The CDR3 consists of 13 residues. CDR1 DFQATT and CDR2 SNEGSKA come from the germline V gene (reference sequence). Trimming removed 3 bases at V and 7 bases at J, with 13 bases between. The CDR3 sequence is CSASISGQNEQFF. CDR3 bases: TGCAGTGCTAGCATAAGCGGTCAAAATGAGCAGTTCTTC.

This clonotype appeared a few times. The chain employs TRBV5-1 and TRBJ2-5; maybe TRBD2 (5 bases). Germline-derived CDR1 and CDR2 are SGHRS and YFSETQ. This CDR3 is 15 amino acids long. V lost 4 bases, J lost 7 bases, and 20 bases lay in between. CDR3 nucleotides: TGCGCCAGCAGCCCCATCGGTACCAGTGAGGGGACCCAGTACTTC. This sequence encodes CASSPIGTSEGTQYF.

This clonotype was detected only a few times. This chain joins TRBV5-5 and TRBJ2-6, with D unclear. CDR1 and CDR2 (germline): SGHKS, YYEKEE (reference sequence). This CDR3 spans 15 amino acids. The V end was cut by 2 bases, the J end by 0 bases, with 6 bases between. CDR3 residues: CASSFDNSGANVLTF. The CDR3 coding sequence is TGTGCCAGCAGCTTTGACAACTCTGGGGCCAACGTCCTGACTTTC. The whole variable domain, remainder taken from reference TRBV5-5 and TRBJ2-6, is DAGVTQSPTHLIKTRGQQVTLRCSPISGHKSVSWYQQVLGQGPQFIFQYYEKEERGRGNFPDRFSARQFPNYSSELNVNALLLGDSALYLCASSFDNSGANVLTFGAGSRLTVL.

The chain joins TRBV7-8 to TRBJ2-1; D ambiguous. The DNA end is a closer match to TRBJ2-7, so the J assignment may be wrong. Germline V CDR1 and CDR2: SGHVS, FQNEAQ. This CDR3 is built from 16 residues. CDR3 sequence reads: CASSLVYGVSSYEQYF. CDR3 sequence (DNA): TGTGCCAGCAGCTTAGTTTACGGCGTAAGCTCCTACGAGCAGTACTTC.

This clonotype came up a few times. The chain recombines TRBV7-9 with TRBJ1-2, with TRBD1 matching 7 bases. This CDR3 has 17 residues. Germline CDR1 reads SEHNR; CDR2 reads FQNEAQ (reference sequence). V was clipped by 5 bases and J by 2 bases; unmatched bases: 14. The CDR3 sequence is CASSPRGGQARNYGYTF. CDR3 nucleotide sequence: TGTGCCAGCAGCCCCCGAGGCGGACAGGCTAGAAACTATGGCTACACCTTC.

The chain combines TRBV3-1 with TRBJ1-4, with D tentatively TRBD1 (5 bases). The CDR3 has 18 amino acids. Germline CDR1 and CDR2: LGHDT and YNNKEL (reference sequence). V gave up 0 bases and J gave up 6 bases, with 20 bases separating them. The CDR3 spells CASSQDLPGLGRDEKLFF. CDR3 sequence (DNA): TGTGCCAGCAGCCAAGACCTACCAGGTTTGGGACGGGATGAAAAACTGTTTTTT.

CDR3 loop: CASSMTGGSPPYEQYF. The CDR3 DNA reads as TGTGCCAGTAGTATGACAGGGGGAAGTCCCCCTTACGAGCAGTACTTC. The V and J genes are TRBV19 and TRBJ2-5; 9 bases map to TRBD1. The better agreement between TRBJ2-7 and the DNA end casts doubt on the J call. CDR1 is LNHDA and CDR2 is SQIVND in the germline V gene (reference sequence). The CDR3 totals 16 residues.

The J gene is TRBJ2-1, the V gene TRBV20-1; 8 bases agree with TRBD2. Germline values: CDR1 DFQATT, CDR2 SNEGSKA (reference sequence). The CDR3 is 15 amino acids. The trim removed 2 bases at V and 6 bases at J, leaving 9 bases unmatched. This CDR3 is CSARSPGLGVNEQFF. CDR3 coding DNA: TGCAGTGCTAGATCTCCGGGACTAGGAGTCAATGAGCAGTTCTTC.

This sequence joins TRBV5-1 and TRBJ2-3, with TRBD2 matching over 12 bases. CDR1 and CDR2 from the germline V gene are SGHRS and YFSETQ. Trimming cost V 0 bases and J 4 bases; bases outside gene matches: 9. This CDR3 is 18 amino acids long. The CDR3 region has the DNA TGCGCCAGCAGCTTGGGTAGGACTAGCGGGGAGCTTGCAGATACGCAGTATTTT. Protein: CASSLGRTSGELADTQYF. Filled out from reference TRBV5-1 and TRBJ2-3, the complete variable domain reads KAGVTQTPRYLIKTRGQQVTLSCSPISGHRSVSWYQQTPGQGLQFLFEYFSETQRNKGNFPGRFSGRQFSNSRSEMNVSTLELGDSALYLCASSLGRTSGELADTQYFGPGTRLTVL.

V usage is TRBV5-1 and J usage is TRBJ2-2, with D unresolved. The ends were cut back, 1 base at V and 4 bases at J, with 11 bases in the middle. Germline V gene lookup returns CDR1 SGHRS and CDR2 YFSETQ. The CDR3 length is 15 residues. The CDR3 nucleotides are TGCGCCAGCAGCTTGTTTCAAACCGGCACCGGGGAGCTGTTTTTT. This encodes CASSLFQTGTGELFF.

This clonotype has a handful of counts. The chain uses TRBV27 and TRBJ2-7; D is undetermined. Germline lookup yields CDR1 MNHEY and CDR2 SMNVEV (reference sequence). V was shortened by 5 bases and J by 2 bases, with 19 bases between the two germline ends. This CDR3 has 16 amino acids. CDR3 in DNA: TGTGCCAGCAGTCGCCTCCAAGAGAAATTCACCTACGAGCAGTACTTC. Protein: CASSRLQEKFTYEQYF.